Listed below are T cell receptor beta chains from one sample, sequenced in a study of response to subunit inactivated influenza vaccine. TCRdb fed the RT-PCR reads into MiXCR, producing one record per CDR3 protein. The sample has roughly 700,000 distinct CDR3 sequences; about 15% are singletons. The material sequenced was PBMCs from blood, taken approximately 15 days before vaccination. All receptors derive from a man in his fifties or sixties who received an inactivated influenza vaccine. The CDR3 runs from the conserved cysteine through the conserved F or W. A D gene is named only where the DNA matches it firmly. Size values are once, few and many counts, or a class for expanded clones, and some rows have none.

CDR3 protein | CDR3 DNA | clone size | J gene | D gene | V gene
CASSQRQSSEQYF | TGTGCCAGCAGCCAAAGACAGTCATCCGAGCAGTACTTC | many | TRBJ2-7 | - | TRBV3-1
CASSTQDSGYTF | TGTGCCAGCAGTACACAGGATAGTGGCTACACCTTC | few | TRBJ1-2 | - | TRBV6-2/TRBV6-3
CASSQATGGSYNEQFF | TGTGCCAGCAGCCAAGCGACAGGGGGCTCCTACAATGAGCAGTTCTTC | - | TRBJ2-1 | TRBD1 | TRBV4-2
CASSNGAVLQETQYF | TGTGCCAGCAGCAATGGCGCAGTCCTACAAGAGACCCAGTACTTC | - | TRBJ2-5 | - | TRBV9
CASSYSRQGAKNIQYF | TGTGCCAGCAGTTACTCGAGGCAGGGAGCCAAAAACATTCAGTACTTC | - | TRBJ2-4 | - | TRBV6-5
CASSLNPGGRTETQYF | TGTGCCAGCAGCTTAAATCCCGGCGGGAGGACAGAGACCCAGTACTTC | few | TRBJ2-5 | TRBD2 | TRBV7-3
CASTLGGLAGVDTQYF | TGTGCCAGCACTCTCGGAGGACTAGCGGGAGTGGATACGCAGTATTTT | - | TRBJ2-3 | TRBD2 | TRBV12-3/TRBV12-4
CASSLSWRTQYF | TGTGCCAGCAGTTTAAGTTGGCGTACGCAGTATTTT | few | TRBJ2-3 | - | TRBV12-3/TRBV12-4
CASSPGDPTGELFF | TGCGCCAGCAGCCCAGGAGACCCGACCGGGGAGCTGTTTTTT | - | TRBJ2-2 | - | TRBV5-1
CASKTGTGIETQYF | TGTGCCAGCAAAACCGGGACAGGGATAGAGACCCAGTACTTC | - | TRBJ2-5 | TRBD1 | TRBV12-3/TRBV12-4